Presented here are 10 T cell receptor beta chains from one specimen sequenced in a study of blood T cell repertoires in COVID-19. Here immunoSEQ multiplex PCR was the method, and the copy in TCRdb shows in-frame clones only, minus some. The repertoire consists of fewer than 150,000 clones, with around 88% occurring once and the leading ten covering approximately 20%. The sample comprised peripheral blood. The receptors stem from a woman between 45 and 65 years old who had recovered from COVID-19.

The V gene is TRBV29-1, the J gene TRBJ1-4; D is undetermined. Germline CDR1 and CDR2: SQVTM and ANQGSEA. CDR3 size: 12 residues. V lost 3 bases and J lost 8, with 10 bases in between. CDR3 nucleotide sequence: TGCAGCGTTGACGGCGGGGAGGAAAAACTGTTTTTT. This codes for CSVDGGEEKLFF.

This clone was observed once. The rearrangement joins TRBV7-2 to TRBJ2-7; 9 bases line up with TRBD2. Trimming took 5 bases from V and 6 from J; bases not matched to a gene: 20. Germline V CDR1 and CDR2: SGHTA, FQGNSA. CDR3 length: 18 amino acids. CDR3 sequence: CASSPGVLAGYPSTEQYF. The CDR3 region has the DNA TGTGCCAGCAGCCCCGGAGTCCTAGCGGGATATCCCTCTACCGAGCAGTACTTC.

This clone showed up just a few times. This rearrangement joins TRBV3-1 (or the pseudogene TRBV3-2) to TRBJ1-1, with D maybe TRBD1 (6 bases). Germline V gene lookup returns CDR1 LGHDT and CDR2 YNNKEL (reference sequence). The V gene lost 2 bases and the J gene lost 12 bases, with 13 bases spanning the gap. The CDR3 is made up of 12 amino acids. Written as DNA, the CDR3 is TGTGCCAGCAGCCAATCGGGACAAGGGCCTTTCTTT. Encoded protein: CASSQSGQGPFF.

The genes are TRBV28 and TRBJ1-4; TRBD1 is a possible D gene (6 bases). The germline V and J ends were trimmed by 3 bases and 5 bases, with 13 bases remaining between them. The germline V gene has CDR1 MDHEN and CDR2 SYDVKM. The CDR3 consists of 15 residues. CDR3 sequence reads: CASSFDDRPNEKLFF. The CDR3 bases are TGTGCCAGCAGTTTCGACGACAGGCCCAATGAAAAACTGTTTTTT.

The chain uses TRBV27 and TRBJ2-2; D possibly corresponds to TRBD2 (5 bases). Trimming took 4 bases from V and 5 from J, leaving 14 bases between them. The CDR3 is 15 residues long. Germline V CDR1 and CDR2: MNHEY, SMNVEV (reference sequence). The CDR3 reads CASSSRVAWTGELFF. Written as DNA, the CDR3 is TGTGCCAGCAGTTCGCGGGTGGCGTGGACCGGGGAGCTGTTTTTT.

The rearrangement uses TRBV5-1 and TRBJ2-3; tentative D call: TRBD1 (6 bases). V was pared by 3 bases and J by 3 bases, with 20 bases between. CDR1 is SGHRS, CDR2 YFSETQ, per germline. The CDR3 has 17 residues. CDR3 DNA: TGCGCCAGCAGCTGGCGTACGGGACAAGGCAAAACAGATACGCAGTATTTT. Translating gives CASSWRTGQGKTDTQYF.

V and J are TRBV7-8 and TRBJ2-1; no clear D gene. This CDR3 spans 15 amino acids. Germline CDR1 and CDR2: SGHVS and FQNEAQ. V lost 5 bases and J 2 bases, leaving 13 bases between the germline ends. The CDR3 region is CASSMSALAYNEQFF. The CDR3 nucleotides read TGTGCCAGCAGCATGAGCGCCTTAGCCTACAATGAGCAGTTCTTC.

This chain links TRBV3-1 (or the pseudogene TRBV3-2) with TRBJ2-7; tentatively, D is TRBD2 (5 bases). Germline CDR1 reads LGHDT; CDR2 reads YNNKEL (reference sequence). This CDR3 has 11 amino acids. V was cut by 1 base and J by 7 bases, with 5 bases left in between. DNA of the CDR3: TGTGCCAGCAGCCAAGGAGGGGAGCAGTACTTC. This sequence encodes CASSQGGEQYF.

The V call is TRBV7-2, the J call TRBJ2-7, with 7 bases aligning to TRBD1. This CDR3 contains 13 residues. The V gene end was trimmed by 5 bases and the J gene end by 0 bases; junction bases not matched to a gene: 1. CDR1 SGHTA and CDR2 FQGNSA come from the germline V gene. This CDR3 is CASSRQGSYEQYF. In nucleotides, the CDR3 is TGTGCCAGCAGCCGACAGGGCTCCTACGAGCAGTACTTC.

The chain uses TRBV10-2 and TRBJ2-7; the match to TRBD1 covers 8 bases. Per germline, CDR1 WSHSY and CDR2 SAAADI. Trimming removed 8 bases from V and 1 base from J; junction bases left unmatched: 4. The CDR3 is 13 amino acids. The chain's CDR3 is CASRRDRSYEQYF. The DNA of the CDR3 is TGCGCCAGCCGTCGGGACAGGTCCTACGAGCAGTACTTC.